What follows describes a single T cell receptor beta chain. This specimen comes from a study of T cells in Graves' hyperthyroidism and ophthalmopathy. Amplification of TCR beta CDR3 regions used RNA as the template. RT-PCR in the first round (using the HTBI primer set) targeted the TCR CDR3. TCRdb itself ran the multiplex PCR reads through MiXCR, one entry per CDR3 protein. The repertoire holds roughly 380,000 distinct CDR3 sequences, 11% to 15% seen once, with approximately 11% in the top ten. J lost 4 bases, V lost 1 base, and 4 bases had no gene match. Germline lookup yields CDR1 DFQATT and CDR2 SNEGSKA (reference sequence). The length of the CDR3 is 13 residues.

Sequenced material: blood. J is TRBJ2-7 and V is TRBV20-1; 7 nucleotides agree with TRBD2. The clonotype originates from an older woman with Graves' hyperthyroidism. The CDR3 loop is CSARVAGEYEQYF. CDR3 coding DNA: TGCAGTGCTAGAGTGGCGGGAGAATACGAGCAGTACTTC.